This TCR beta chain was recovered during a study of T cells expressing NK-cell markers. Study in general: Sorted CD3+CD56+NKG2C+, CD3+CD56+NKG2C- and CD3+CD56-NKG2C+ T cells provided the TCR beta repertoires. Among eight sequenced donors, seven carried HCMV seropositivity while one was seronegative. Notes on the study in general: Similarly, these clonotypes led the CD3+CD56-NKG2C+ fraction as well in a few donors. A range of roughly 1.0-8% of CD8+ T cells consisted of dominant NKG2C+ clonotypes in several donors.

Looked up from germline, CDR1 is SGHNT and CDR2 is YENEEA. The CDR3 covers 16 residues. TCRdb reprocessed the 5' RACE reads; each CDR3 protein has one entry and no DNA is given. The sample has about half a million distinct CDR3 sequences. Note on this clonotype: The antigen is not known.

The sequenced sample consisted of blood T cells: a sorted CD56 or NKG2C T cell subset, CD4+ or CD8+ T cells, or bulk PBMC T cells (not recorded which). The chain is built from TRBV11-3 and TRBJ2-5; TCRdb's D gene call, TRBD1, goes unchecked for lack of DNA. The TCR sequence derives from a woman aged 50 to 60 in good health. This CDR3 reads CASSFLQGIFGETQYF.